These 8 T cell receptor beta chains were sequenced from one sample in a study of shared clonotypes between healthy human individuals. Libraries were prepared by immunoSEQ multiplex PCR; TCRdb keeps only in-frame clonotypes and omits some of them. In the table there are some 2,100,000 clones, around 93% of which are singletons. Naive CD8 cells were CD45RO-negative, positively selected for CCR7, excluding terminally differentiated effector memory CD45RA+ cells. Specimen: naive CD8+ T cells from PBMCs. All receptors derive from a man aged 18 to 30 in good health. Some clones in this sample may be carry-over from other donors' samples.

The V gene is TRBV27, the J gene TRBJ2-7; 9 nucleotides align to TRBD1. Germline V gives CDR1 MNHEY, CDR2 SMNVEV (reference sequence). This CDR3 has 15 residues. J gave up 3 bases and V 4 bases, and 7 bases lay outside the gene matches. This chain's CDR3 is CASSSRGTGSYEQYF. The CDR3 DNA is TGTGCCAGCAGTTCCCGCGGGACAGGGAGCTACGAGCAGTACTTC.

This clone was detected only once. J is TRBJ1-5 and V is TRBV7-2; 10 bases line up with TRBD1. Germline loops: CDR1 SGHTA, CDR2 FQGNSA. The CDR3 is 17 amino acids. Losses at the gene ends were 0 bases for V and 3 bases for J; bases not matched to a gene: 5. CDR3 residues: CASSLAGDRGLNQPQHF. In nucleotides, the CDR3 is TGTGCCAGCAGCTTAGCAGGGGACAGGGGCCTCAATCAGCCCCAGCATTTT.

Of note for this clone: Germline and junction disagree at one end, which may indicate a read error. The CDR3 is CAWSVPLPPVAGEF. CDR3 bases: TGTGCCTGGAGTGTACCTCTCCCGCCGGTTGCCGGGGAGTTT. This sequence joins TRBV30 and TRBJ1-1, with D unresolved. The germline gives CDR1 GTSNPN, CDR2 SVGIG (reference sequence). The CDR3 covers 14 residues.

Details on this clone: The junction shows a germline mismatch at one end, possibly a read error. Other nucleotide sequences in the sample specify the same CDR3. The chain's CDR3 is CASSRLGLAYEQYF. CDR3 DNA: TGTGCTAGCAGCCGGCTGGGGCTGGCCTACGAGCAGTACTTC. This chain links TRBV13 with TRBJ2-7, with D possibly TRBD1 on 5 matching bases. The CDR3 contains 14 residues. From germline, CDR1 is PRHDT and CDR2 FYEKMQ (reference sequence).

The gene calls are TRBV5-1 and TRBJ2-7; maybe TRBD1 (6 bases). The ends were cut back, 0 bases at V and 4 bases at J, with 11 bases in the middle. CDR3 size: 14 residues. The germline V gene encodes CDR1 SGHRS and CDR2 YFSETQ. This CDR3 reads CASSLEWGPYEQYF. The CDR3 DNA reads TGCGCCAGCAGCTTGGAGTGGGGGCCATACGAGCAGTACTTC.

The J gene is TRBJ1-1, the V gene TRBV19; 8 bases agree with TRBD1. V gave up 10 bases and J gave up 3 bases; unmatched junction bases: 22. Looked up from germline, CDR1 is LNHDA and CDR2 is SQIVND (reference sequence). The CDR3 is made up of 18 amino acids. The CDR3 DNA is TGTGCCACTACAGCAGCAGGGGGCCATGATTTGGTTTACACTGAAGCTTTCTTT. Its translation: CATTAAGGHDLVYTEAFF.

The rearrangement uses TRBV9 and TRBJ2-1; 8 bases match TRBD2. The CDR3 has 16 residues. The ends lost 3 bases at V and 4 bases at J; junction bases unmatched: 9. CDR1 and CDR2 (germline): SGDLS, YYNGEE. The CDR3 region is CASSEAGTRSYNEQFF. The CDR3 DNA is TGTGCCAGCAGCGAGGCCGGGACTAGATCTTACAATGAGCAGTTCTTC.

To note about this clone: The sample has other DNA sequences that encode this CDR3 too. The chain is built from TRBV15 and TRBJ2-7; no reliable D call. CDR1 and CDR2 (germline): LNHNV, YYDKDF (reference sequence). Trimming shortened V by 0 bases and J by 3 bases, and 6 bases separated the two germline ends. This CDR3 has 13 amino acids. This CDR3 reads CATSRDRVYEQYF. The CDR3 bases are TGTGCCACCAGCAGAGATAGGGTCTACGAGCAGTACTTC.